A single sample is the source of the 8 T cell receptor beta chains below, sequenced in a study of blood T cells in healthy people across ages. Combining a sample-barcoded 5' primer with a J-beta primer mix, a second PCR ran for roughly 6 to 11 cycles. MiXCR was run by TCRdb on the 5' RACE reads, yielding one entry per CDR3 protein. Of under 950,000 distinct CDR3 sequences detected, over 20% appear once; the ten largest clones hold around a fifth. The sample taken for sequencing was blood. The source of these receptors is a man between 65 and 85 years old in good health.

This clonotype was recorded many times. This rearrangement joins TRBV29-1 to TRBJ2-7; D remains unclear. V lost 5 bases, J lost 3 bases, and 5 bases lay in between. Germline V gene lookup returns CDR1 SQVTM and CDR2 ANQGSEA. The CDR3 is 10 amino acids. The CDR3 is CSVLVYEQYF. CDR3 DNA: TGCAGCGTTCTGGTCTACGAGCAGTACTTC.

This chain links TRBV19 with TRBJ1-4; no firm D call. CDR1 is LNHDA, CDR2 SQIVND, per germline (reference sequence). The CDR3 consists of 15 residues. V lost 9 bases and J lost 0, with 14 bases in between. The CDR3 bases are TGTGCCAGCAGATTAGGGCAATCAACTAATGAAAAACTGTTTTTT. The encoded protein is CASRLGQSTNEKLFF.

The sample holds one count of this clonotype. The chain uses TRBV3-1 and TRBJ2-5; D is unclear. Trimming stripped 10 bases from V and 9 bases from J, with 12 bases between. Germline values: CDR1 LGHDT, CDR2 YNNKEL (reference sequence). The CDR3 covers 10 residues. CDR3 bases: TGTGCCACCGGGCCATGGGCCCAGTACTTC. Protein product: CATGPWAQYF.

The CDR3 protein is CASSAGDTSSYEQYV. In DNA form, the CDR3 reads TGTGCCAGCTCAGCCGGGGACACCTCCTCCTACGAGCAGTACGTC. The V and J genes are TRBV18 and TRBJ2-7; D might be TRBD1 (6 bases). Trimming removed 5 bases at V and 0 bases at J, with 14 bases between. The CDR3 sequence is 15 residues long. CDR1 and CDR2 (germline): KGHSH, LQKENI.

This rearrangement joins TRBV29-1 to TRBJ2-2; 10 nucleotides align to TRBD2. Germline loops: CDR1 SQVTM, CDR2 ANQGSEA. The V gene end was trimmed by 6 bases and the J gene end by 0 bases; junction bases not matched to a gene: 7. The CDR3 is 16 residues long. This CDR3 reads CSVRLGLAANTGELFF. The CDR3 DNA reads TGCAGCGTACGTCTCGGACTAGCGGCGAACACCGGGGAGCTGTTTTTT.

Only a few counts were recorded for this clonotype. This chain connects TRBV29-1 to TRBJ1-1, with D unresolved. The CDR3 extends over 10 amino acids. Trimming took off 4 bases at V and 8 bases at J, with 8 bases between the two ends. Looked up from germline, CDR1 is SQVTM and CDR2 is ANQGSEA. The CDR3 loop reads CSVVGLEAFF. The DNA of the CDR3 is TGCAGCGTTGTAGGTCTGGAAGCTTTCTTT.

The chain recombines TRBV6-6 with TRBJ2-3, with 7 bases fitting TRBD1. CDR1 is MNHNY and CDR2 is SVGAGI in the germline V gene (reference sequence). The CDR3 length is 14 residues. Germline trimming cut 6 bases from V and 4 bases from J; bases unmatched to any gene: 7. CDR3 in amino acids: CASRPTGKSDTQYF. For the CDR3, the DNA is TGTGCCAGCAGACCGACAGGGAAGTCAGATACGCAGTATTTT.

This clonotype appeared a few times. CDR3 in amino acids: CASSLWGPETQYF. CDR3 DNA sequence: TGTGCCAGCAGTTTATGGGGTCCAGAGACCCAGTACTTC. The gene calls are TRBV27 and TRBJ2-5, with no clear D. CDR1 is MNHEY and CDR2 is SMNVEV in the germline V gene (reference sequence). This CDR3 contains 13 residues. The germline V and J ends were trimmed by 1 base and 4 bases, with 7 bases remaining between them.